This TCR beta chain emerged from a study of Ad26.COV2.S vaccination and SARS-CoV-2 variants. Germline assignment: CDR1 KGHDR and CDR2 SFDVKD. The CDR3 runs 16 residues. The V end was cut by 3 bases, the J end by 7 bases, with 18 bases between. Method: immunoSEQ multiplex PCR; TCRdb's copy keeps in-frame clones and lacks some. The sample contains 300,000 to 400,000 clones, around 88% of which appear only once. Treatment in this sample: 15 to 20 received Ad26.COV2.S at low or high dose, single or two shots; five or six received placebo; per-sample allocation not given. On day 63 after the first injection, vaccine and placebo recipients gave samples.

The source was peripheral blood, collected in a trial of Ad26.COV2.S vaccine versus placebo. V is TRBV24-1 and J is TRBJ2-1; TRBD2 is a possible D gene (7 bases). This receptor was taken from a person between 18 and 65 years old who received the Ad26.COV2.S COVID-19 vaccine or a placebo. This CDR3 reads CATSDAAGLRGNEQFF. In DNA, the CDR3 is TGTGCCACCAGTGATGCAGCGGGATTAAGGGGGAATGAGCAGTTCTTC.